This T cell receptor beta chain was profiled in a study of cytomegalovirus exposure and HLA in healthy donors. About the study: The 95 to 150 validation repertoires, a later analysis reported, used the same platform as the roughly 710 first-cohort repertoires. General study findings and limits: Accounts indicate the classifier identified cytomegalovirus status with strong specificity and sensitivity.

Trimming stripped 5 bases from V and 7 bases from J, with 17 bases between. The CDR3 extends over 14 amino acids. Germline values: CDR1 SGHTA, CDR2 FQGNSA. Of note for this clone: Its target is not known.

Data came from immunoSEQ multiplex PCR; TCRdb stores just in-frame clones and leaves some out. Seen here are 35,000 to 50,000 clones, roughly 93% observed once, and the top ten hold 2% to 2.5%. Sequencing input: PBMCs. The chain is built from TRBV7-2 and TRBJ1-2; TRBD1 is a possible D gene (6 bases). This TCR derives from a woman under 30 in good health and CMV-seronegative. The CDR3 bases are TGTGCCAGCAGCAACTCCGGGACATCAGCTGGCTACACCTTC. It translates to CASSNSGTSAGYTF.